A selection of T cell receptor beta chains follows, all from one sample in a study of cytomegalovirus exposure and HLA in healthy donors. Profiling relied on immunoSEQ multiplex PCR, and the TCRdb table lists in-frame clones only, not all of them. There are about 160,000 clones in the sample; around 80% occur only once, and about 2% lies in the top ten. Sequencing was carried out using PBMCs. Source of these receptors: a man aged 35-49 years in good health and CMV-seronegative. Each CDR3 is given with its conserved first and last residue. D genes are given only for firm matches. Clone size is stated in some rows and not others, as once, few, many or a class when expanded.

- | TRBJ2-6 | TRBV28 | - | CASSTYGLQGRGANVLTF | TGTGCCAGCAGTACCTATGGGTTACAGGGTAGGGGGGCCAACGTCCTGACTTTC
- | TRBJ1-4 | TRBV7-6 | - | CASSLGAAGTAGERLFF | TGTGCCAGCAGCTTAGGAGCCGCGGGGACCGCGGGGGAACGGCTGTTTTTT
- | TRBJ2-7 | TRBV11-2 | - | CASSLDGSSYEQYF | TGTGCCAGCAGCTTAGATGGGAGTAGCTACGAGCAGTACTTC
- | TRBJ2-2 | TRBV2 | - | CATLALATGELFF | TGTGCCACCTTGGCGCTAGCCACCGGGGAGCTGTTTTTT
- | TRBJ2-3 | TRBV5-1 | TRBD2 | CASSLGLAGLSTDTQYF | TGCGCCAGCAGCTTGGGACTAGCGGGACTTAGCACAGATACGCAGTATTTT
- | TRBJ2-3 | TRBV19 | TRBD2 | CASSMLPGGPTDTQYF | TGTGCCAGTAGTATGTTACCGGGAGGGCCCACAGATACGCAGTATTTT
once | TRBJ2-7 | TRBV5-1 | - | CASSTGTDEQYF | TGCGCCAGCAGTACAGGGACGGACGAGCAGTACTTC
- | TRBJ1-2 | TRBV27 | - | CASTSRGGGYTF | TGTGCCAGCACCTCGAGGGGAGGCGGCTACACCTTC
few | TRBJ2-2 | TRBV29-1 | - | CSVVREPTGELFF | TGCAGCGTTGTGAGGGAACCCACCGGGGAGCTGTTTTTT
- | TRBJ2-5 | TRBV30 | - | CAWTLRRLERATKETQYF | TGTGCCTGGACCCTTCGGAGGCTCGAACGGGCGACAAAAGAGACCCAGTACTTC
- | TRBJ2-7 | TRBV29-1 | - | CSVEVRPGAYEQYF | TGCAGCGTTGAAGTCCGTCCGGGGGCCTACGAGCAGTACTTC
- | TRBJ2-1 | TRBV28 | - | CASSPAAEQFF | TGTGCCAGCAGTCCAGCAGCGGAGCAGTTCTTC
once | TRBJ1-5 | TRBV28 | TRBD1 | CASSPFASDRGSMRHF | TGTGCCAGCAGTCCGTTCGCGTCGGACAGGGGGAGCATGAGGCATTTT
- | TRBJ2-1 | TRBV11-2 | TRBD2 | CASSLAPSGSHNEQFF | TGTGCCAGCAGCTTAGCTCCTAGCGGGTCCCACAATGAGCAGTTCTTC
- | TRBJ2-3 | TRBV6-5 | - | CAVIAQGSTDTQYF | TGTGCCGTGATCGCCCAGGGTAGCACAGATACGCAGTATTTT
- | TRBJ1-5 | TRBV19 | - | CASSTRGSQHF | TGTGCCAGTAGTACCCGGGGGTCCCAGCATTTT
once | TRBJ2-7 | TRBV7-9 | TRBD2 | CASSLGRGDYEQYF | TGTGCCAGCAGCCTCGGACGGGGGGACTACGAGCAGTACTTC
- | TRBJ2-2 | TRBV11-2 | - | CASSFGGTGELFF | TGTGCCAGCAGCTTCGGGGGCACCGGGGAGCTGTTTTTT
- | TRBJ2-2 | TRBV5-1 | TRBD2 | CASSRLGRAVGELFF | TGCGCCAGCAGCCGCCTCGGGAGGGCCGTGGGGGAGCTGTTTTTT
- | TRBJ2-2 | TRBV7-8 | - | CASSLYRLTGKRAGELFF | TGTGCCAGCAGCTTATATCGTCTAACAGGGAAACGCGCGGGGGAGCTGTTTTTT
- | TRBJ2-2 | TRBV28 | TRBD2 | CASSFRTSGPGELFF | TGTGCCAGCAGTTTCAGGACTAGCGGGCCCGGGGAGCTGTTTTTT
once | TRBJ1-5 | TRBV19 | - | CASSILPGSNQPQHF | TGTGCCAGTAGTATTCTGCCGGGTAGCAATCAGCCCCAGCATTTT
- | TRBJ2-7 | TRBV27 | - | CASTGRQGSYEQYF | TGTGCCAGCACGGGTCGCCAGGGGTCCTACGAGCAGTACTTC
- | TRBJ2-7 | TRBV18 | TRBD2 | CASSPTSGIYEQYF | TGTGCCAGCTCACCAACTAGCGGGATTTACGAGCAGTACTTC
- | TRBJ2-1 | TRBV7-8 | - | CASSPPWGGDEQFF | TGTGCCAGCAGCCCACCTTGGGGAGGCGATGAGCAGTTCTTC
- | TRBJ1-4 | TRBV10-3 | - | CAISEGGEKLFF | TGTGCCATCAGTGAGGGAGGAGAAAAACTGTTTTTT
- | TRBJ2-7 | TRBV28 | TRBD2 | CASSSRGLADSYEQYF | TGTGCCAGCAGTTCGAGGGGACTAGCGGACTCCTACGAGCAGTACTTC
- | TRBJ2-3 | TRBV4-2 | - | CASSQEWISGSSTDTQYF | TGTGCCAGCAGCCAAGAATGGATCTCGGGTTCTAGCACAGATACGCAGTATTTT
- | TRBJ2-3 | TRBV28 | TRBD2 | CASRQYRASGSRSTDTQYF | TGTGCCAGCAGGCAGTATCGGGCTAGCGGGAGTCGTAGCACAGATACGCAGTATTTT
- | TRBJ2-5 | TRBV20-1 | - | CSASALTQYF | TGCAGTGCAAGCGCCCTGACCCAGTACTTC
- | TRBJ1-1 | TRBV27 | - | CASRRDTEAFF | TGTGCCAGCAGGCGGGACACTGAAGCTTTCTTT
- | TRBJ2-5 | TRBV9 | TRBD1 | CASSKTGTGAETQYF | TGTGCCAGCAGCAAGACCGGGACAGGGGCTGAGACCCAGTACTTC
- | TRBJ1-3 | TRBV7-2 | - | CASSLAALSGNTIYF | TGTGCCAGCAGCTTAGCAGCCCTCTCTGGAAACACCATATATTTT
- | TRBJ2-7 | TRBV11-2 | TRBD2 | CASSFSGSPSYEQYF | TGTGCCAGCAGCTTCAGCGGGAGCCCCTCCTACGAGCAGTACTTC